The 32 T cell receptor beta chains given below trace back to one sample, sequenced in a study of metastatic and nonmetastatic thyroid tumors. Nobody among the patients had been given any treatment before thyroid surgery. TCRdb reassembled clones from the PCR reads with MiXCR. The table shows approximately 70,000 clones, with roughly 18% occurring only once. Sequences were obtained from blood. All receptors come from a female donor with papillary thyroid cancer or a benign thyroid nodule (not recorded which). Some clones in this sample may be carry-over from other donors' samples.

In its sample, this clone was seen a few times. Written as DNA, the CDR3 is TGTGCCAGCAGTTTTACGGGGGACACTGAAGCTTTCTTT. Encoded protein: CASSFTGDTEAFF. The chain couples TRBV27 to TRBJ1-1; TRBD1 might be the D (5 bases). Trimming pared 3 bases from V and 3 bases from J, leaving 8 bases between. CDR1 MNHEY and CDR2 SMNVEV come from the germline V gene (reference sequence). The length of the CDR3 is 13 residues.

This clone was detected ten times or more. The chain recombines TRBV7-9 with TRBJ2-7, with 8 bases fitting TRBD1. The J segment lost 0 bases and the V segment lost 2 bases, leaving 0 bases of the junction unmatched. The CDR3 consists of 14 residues. Per germline, CDR1 SEHNR and CDR2 FQNEAQ (reference sequence). The CDR3 bases are TGTGCCAGCAGCTTAACAGGGGGCTCCTACGAGCAGTACTTC. It specifies CASSLTGGSYEQYF.

This clone showed up just a few times. This sequence joins TRBV12-3 or TRBV12-4 and TRBJ2-7; D possibly corresponds to TRBD2 (7 bases). CDR3 length equals 15 residues. V was cut by 5 bases and J by 2 bases, with 16 bases left in between. CDR3 sequence: CASSLLGGGPYEQYF. For the CDR3, the DNA is TGTGCCAGCAGTCTCCTAGGGGGAGGGCCCTACGAGCAGTACTTC.

This clone was counted ten times or more. This sample includes further DNA sequences coding for the same CDR3. V is TRBV18 and J is TRBJ2-7; 12 nucleotides line up with TRBD1. Trimming cost V 5 bases and J 6 bases; bases outside gene matches: 11. Germline V lookup: CDR1 KGHSH, CDR2 LQKENI. The length of the CDR3 is 16 residues. CDR3 DNA sequence: TGTGCCAGCTCAACCAGATTAGGGACAGGGGGCGGCGAGCAGTACTTC. This gives the protein CASSTRLGTGGGEQYF.

Details on this clone: Compared with germline, one end of the junction differs, possibly owing to a read error. CDR3 residues: CTIRTDRENTGELFF. DNA for the CDR3: TGTACCATCAGGACCGACAGAGAGAACACCGGTGAGCTGTTTTTT. This rearrangement joins TRBV10-3 to TRBJ2-2, with D perhaps matching TRBD1 (5 bases). The germline gives CDR1 ENHRY, CDR2 SYGVKD. The length of the CDR3 is 15 residues.

This clone was counted many times. This rearrangement joins TRBV29-1 to TRBJ2-7; D remains ambiguous. The CDR3 extends over 12 amino acids. Germline values: CDR1 SQVTM, CDR2 ANQGSEA. Trimming removed 0 bases from V and 3 bases from J, with 6 bases in between. The CDR3 is CSVEDQDYEQYF. CDR3 DNA: TGCAGCGTTGAAGATCAGGACTACGAGCAGTACTTC.

This clone was seen at least ten times. The chain is built from TRBV29-1 and TRBJ2-2; D remains unclear. The V end lost 4 bases, the J end lost 5 bases, and 20 bases lay between the germline ends. Germline CDR1 SQVTM, CDR2 ANQGSEA. The CDR3 consists of 16 residues. CDR3 loop: CSVADERQVITGELFF. Here the CDR3 DNA reads TGCAGCGTTGCCGATGAAAGGCAAGTGATAACCGGGGAGCTGTTTTTT.

This clone was seen ten or more times. The chain combines TRBV5-1 with TRBJ1-1; no clear D gene. Germline V gives CDR1 SGHRS, CDR2 YFSETQ. V was shortened by 0 bases and J by 4 bases, with 10 bases between the two germline ends. The CDR3 sequence is 14 residues long. The DNA for the CDR3 is TGCGCCAGCAGCTTGGGGTCGGGGAGCACTGAAGCTTTCTTT. It codes for CASSLGSGSTEAFF.

This clone was found once. The chain couples TRBV13 to TRBJ2-7; 12 nucleotides agree with TRBD2. Germline CDR1 reads PRHDT; CDR2 reads FYEKMQ (reference sequence). This CDR3 is built from 19 residues. The trim removed 5 bases at V and 3 bases at J, leaving 17 bases unmatched. CDR3 bases: TGTGCCAGCAGCCTGACTAGCGGGAGTCTCGGGGCCGGTCACTACGAGCAGTACTTC. Its translation: CASSLTSGSLGAGHYEQYF.

This clone was observed a handful of times. The rearrangement uses TRBV12-3 or TRBV12-4 and TRBJ2-7, with D unclear. The CDR3 is made up of 15 amino acids. The V end lost 3 bases, the J end lost 0 bases, and 12 bases lay between the germline ends. The CDR3 protein is CASSFIGVTSYEQYF. The CDR3 DNA reads TGTGCCAGCAGTTTTATTGGCGTCACCTCCTACGAGCAGTACTTC.

This clone was counted at least ten times. CDR3 amino acids: CASSLTGPPYEQYF. In DNA form, the CDR3 reads TGTGCCAGCAGTTTGACAGGGCCCCCTTACGAGCAGTACTTC. The chain joins TRBV28 to TRBJ2-7, with 7 positions matching TRBD1. This CDR3 has 14 amino acids. CDR1 is MDHEN, CDR2 SYDVKM, per germline. V was clipped by 3 bases and J by 4 bases; unmatched bases: 6.

This clone was seen at least ten times. The same CDR3 also results from other DNA sequences found in this sample. The chain recombines TRBV2 with TRBJ2-7; D might be TRBD2 (6 bases). CDR1 SNHLY and CDR2 FYNNEI come from the germline V gene. This CDR3 comprises 11 residues. Trimming took 8 bases from V and 4 from J, leaving 9 bases between them. CDR3 protein: CASGRQYEQYF. The DNA of the CDR3 is TGTGCCAGCGGGAGGCAGTACGAGCAGTACTTC.

This clone was recorded at least ten times. This CDR3 is CSVDATQETQYF. CDR3 coding DNA: TGCAGCGTTGATGCCACTCAAGAGACCCAGTACTTC. The chain is built from TRBV29-1 and TRBJ2-5; D unresolved. The CDR3 totals 12 residues. Per germline, CDR1 SQVTM and CDR2 ANQGSEA. V gave up 3 bases and J gave up 2 bases, with 7 bases separating them. Full variable domain (missing parts from reference TRBV29-1 and TRBJ2-5): SAVISQKPSRDICQRGTSLTIQCQVDSQVTMMFWYRQQPGQSLTLIATANQGSEATYESGFVIDKFPISRPNLTFSTLTVSNMSPEDSSIYLCSVDATQETQYFGPGTRLLVL.

This clone was observed at least ten times. This chain joins TRBV27 and TRBJ1-5, with D hard to call. CDR3 length equals 15 residues. Trimming cost V 4 bases and J 4 bases, with 14 bases left between them. Looked up from germline, CDR1 is MNHEY and CDR2 is SMNVEV (reference sequence). This CDR3 reads CASSSAGRANQPQHF. CDR3 coding DNA: TGTGCCAGCAGTTCCGCGGGTAGGGCAAATCAGCCCCAGCATTTT.

This clone has a count of ten or more. The V gene is TRBV11-2, the J gene TRBJ2-7, with 11 bases identical to TRBD1. Looked up from germline, CDR1 is SGHAT and CDR2 is FQNNGV. The CDR3 covers 14 residues. V dropped 4 bases and J dropped 2; count of bases not matched to a gene: 1. The CDR3 is CASSSGQGAYEQYF. CDR3 sequence (DNA): TGTGCCAGCAGCTCGGGACAGGGGGCCTACGAGCAGTACTTC.

This clone was detected many times. The chain is built from TRBV5-5 and TRBJ1-5; no definite D call. This CDR3 has 15 residues. Trimming removed 3 bases from V and 5 bases from J, with 15 bases in between. CDR1 and CDR2 from the germline V gene are SGHKS and YYEKEE (reference sequence). The DNA of the CDR3 is TGTGCCAGCAGCTGGGAAAGTACTTTGCATCAGCCCCAGCATTTT. Its protein product is CASSWESTLHQPQHF.

This clone was recorded many times. The chain carries TRBV2 and TRBJ1-5; a possible D gene is TRBD1 (5 bases). The CDR3 covers 15 residues. V was trimmed by 10 bases and J by 4 bases, leaving 20 bases between them. Germline assignment: CDR1 SNHLY and CDR2 FYNNEI. The CDR3 reads CATSPDGTFNQPQHF. The CDR3 DNA sequence: TGTGCCACCTCCCCTGATGGGACTTTTAATCAGCCCCAGCATTTT.

The chain is built from TRBV6-1 and TRBJ2-7, with D perhaps matching TRBD1 or TRBD2 (5 bases each). The germline V gene has CDR1 MNHNS and CDR2 SASEGT. Deletions cut 5 bases from V and 4 bases from J, with 24 bases between. CDR3 size: 17 residues. CDR3 amino acids: CASSTLGDGGGKYEQYF. CDR3 sequence (DNA): TGTGCCAGCAGTACACTGGGGGATGGCGGAGGAAAGTACGAGCAGTACTTC.

CDR3 sequence: CASSPEGSGYGYTF. In nucleotides, the CDR3 is TGCGCCAGCAGCCCCGAAGGCTCTGGCTATGGCTACACCTTC. The chain links TRBV5-1 to TRBJ1-2; D is unclear. V dropped 4 bases and J dropped 4 bases, with 14 bases sitting between them. This CDR3 region has 14 residues. CDR1 and CDR2 (germline): SGHRS, YFSETQ.

This clone was seen at least ten times. The junction departs from germline at one end; a sequencing error may be responsible. This chain connects TRBV4-2 to TRBJ2-1; TRBD2 matches 9 bases. Germline V CDR1 and CDR2: LGHNA, YNFKEQ. The CDR3 consists of 18 residues. This CDR3 reads CASIQEVAGEGSYNEQFF. As DNA, the CDR3 is TGTGCCAGCATCCAAGAGGTAGCGGGAGAGGGGTCCTACAATGAGCAGTTCTTC.

This clone came up many times. This chain links TRBV28 with TRBJ1-5, with a tentative D call TRBD1 (6 bases). V was trimmed by 5 bases and J by 7 bases, leaving 18 bases between them. Per the germline V gene, CDR1 is MDHEN and CDR2 is SYDVKM. This CDR3 spans 15 amino acids. This CDR3 is CASSDGAGAKQPQHF. In DNA form, the CDR3 reads TGTGCCAGCAGTGATGGGGCAGGGGCGAAGCAGCCCCAGCATTTT.

In regard to this clone: This sequence may be a read error, since a much larger clone differs from it by one base. This chain joins TRBV7-9 and TRBJ2-5; D call uncertain. The CDR3 contains 12 residues. The germline V gene has CDR1 SEHNR and CDR2 FQNEAQ (reference sequence). V was clipped by 7 bases and J by 5 bases, with 11 bases between them. CDR3 region: CASIFTRETQYF. CDR3 nucleotide sequence: TGTGCCAGCATCTTCACGCGGGAGACCCAGTACTTC.

This clone came up many times. V usage is TRBV27 and J usage is TRBJ2-5; TRBD2 is a possible D gene (6 bases). The CDR3 totals 17 residues. Germline values: CDR1 MNHEY, CDR2 SMNVEV (reference sequence). The V end was cut by 3 bases, the J end by 5 bases, with 22 bases between. Here the CDR3 reads CASSLTSSVPPGETQYF. CDR3 coding DNA: TGTGCCAGCAGTTTGACATCTAGCGTACCCCCTGGGGAGACCCAGTACTTC.

The CDR3 here is CASNLVRRRTEGIRAFF. For the CDR3, the DNA is TGCGCCAGCAATCTCGTCAGGCGTAGGACTGAAGGCATTAGAGCTTTCTTT. This rearrangement joins TRBV5-1 to TRBJ1-1; D uncertain. V was cut by 6 bases and J by 10 bases, with 31 bases left in between. Germline V CDR1 and CDR2: SGHRS, YFSETQ. The CDR3 extends over 17 amino acids.

This clone appeared many times. The genes are TRBV9 and TRBJ2-1, with D unresolved. The CDR3 totals 14 residues. V lost 4 bases, J lost 10 bases, and 18 bases lay in between. The germline CDR1 and CDR2 sequences are SGDLS and YYNGEE. The CDR3 loop reads CASSPSPTTAEQFF. The CDR3 bases are TGTGCCAGCAGCCCGAGCCCAACTACGGCCGAGCAGTTCTTC.

This chain uses TRBV6-1 with TRBJ2-5; D may be TRBD1 (5 bases). The CDR3 spans 13 residues. Germline V gene sequence: CDR1 MNHNS, CDR2 SASEGT. The germline V and J ends were trimmed by 6 bases and 2 bases, with 10 bases remaining between them. The CDR3 is CASRRSGQETQYF. As DNA, the CDR3 is TGTGCCAGCAGAAGATCAGGGCAAGAGACCCAGTACTTC.

This clone was seen ten or more times. The rearrangement links TRBV19 to TRBJ2-2; 13 nucleotides line up with TRBD2. Germline V CDR1 and CDR2: LNHDA, SQIVND (reference sequence). CDR3 length equals 18 residues. The J segment lost 6 bases and the V segment lost 3 bases, leaving 10 bases of the junction unmatched. CDR3 DNA: TGTGCCAGTAGTATCACTAGCGGGAGGGCCCGGGAGTCCGGGGAGCTGTTTTTT. This sequence encodes CASSITSGRARESGELFF.

This clone was observed many times. CDR3 DNA: TGTGCCAGCAGCTACGCAGGGGCGTCGGATTCACCCCTCCACTTT. Its translation is CASSYAGASDSPLHF. V gene TRBV11-3 combines with J gene TRBJ1-6; D is possibly TRBD1 (6 bases). V shed 4 bases and J shed 8 bases, with 15 bases lying between them. In germline, CDR1 is SGHNT, CDR2 YENEEA. CDR3 length equals 15 residues.

This clone was counted many times. The chain couples TRBV11-2 to TRBJ1-3; D is unclear. The CDR3 has 13 residues. Germline values: CDR1 SGHAT, CDR2 FQNNGV. Trimming stripped 5 bases from V and 4 bases from J, with 9 bases between. This chain's CDR3 is CASSGGLGNTIYF. As DNA, the CDR3 is TGTGCCAGCAGCGGAGGTCTAGGAAACACCATATATTTT.

This clone was recorded many times. The chain couples TRBV6-1 to TRBJ2-1; the D gene could be TRBD1 or TRBD2 (5 bases each). The CDR3 has 14 amino acids. V lost 6 bases and J 4 bases, leaving 13 bases between the germline ends. Germline CDR1 is MNHNS and CDR2 is SASEGT. The CDR3 nucleotides read TGTGCCAGCAGCTCCGGGACGGAGTACAATGAGCAGTTCTTC. Amino acid sequence: CASSSGTEYNEQFF.

This clone occurred many times. The V and J genes are TRBV27 and TRBJ2-3; D unresolved. Germline CDR1 reads MNHEY; CDR2 reads SMNVEV (reference sequence). Trimming shortened V by 5 bases and J by 10 bases, and 10 bases separated the two germline ends. The length of the CDR3 is 11 residues. The DNA for the CDR3 is TGTGCCAGCAGTGGGCCTCGGGCGCAGTATTTT. Its protein product is CASSGPRAQYF.

This clone was counted many times. The same CDR3 is also encoded by other DNA sequences in this sample. This chain connects TRBV3-1 to TRBJ1-2; perhaps TRBD1 as D (6 bases). Germline CDR1 LGHDT, CDR2 YNNKEL (reference sequence). This CDR3 comprises 15 residues. V lost 1 base and J 4 bases, leaving 13 bases between the germline ends. The CDR3 loop is CASSQGVDSSYGYTF. The CDR3 DNA follows: TGTGCCAGCAGCCAAGGAGTGGACAGTTCCTATGGCTACACCTTC.